These 8 T cell receptor beta chains were all obtained from the same sample, sequenced in a study of monozygotic twins with inflammatory bowel disease. TCRdb reanalyzed the 5' RACE reads, giving one entry per CDR3 protein sequence and no DNA. The data include about 140,000 distinct CDR3 sequences; the top ten clones carry 2% to 3%. The sample consisted of blood. Every receptor here comes from a human donor with ulcerative colitis or Crohn's disease, or a healthy co-twin of an affected twin (not recorded which).

The rearrangement links TRBV5-1 to TRBJ1-5. Germline assignment: CDR1 SGHRS and CDR2 YFSETQ. CDR3 length: 14 amino acids. Here the CDR3 reads CASSSDPTGQPQHF.

The chain couples TRBV5-1 to TRBJ1-2. CDR1 is SGHRS and CDR2 is YFSETQ in the germline V gene. This CDR3 region has 13 residues. The CDR3 loop reads CASSPNFDYGYTF. Using reference TRBV5-1 and TRBJ1-2 for the parts outside the CDR3, the full variable domain is KAGVTQTPRYLIKTRGQQVTLSCSPISGHRSVSWYQQTPGQGLQFLFEYFSETQRNKGNFPGRFSGRQFSNSRSEMNVSTLELGDSALYLCASSPNFDYGYTFGSGTRLTVV.

This sequence joins TRBV7-2 and TRBJ2-3. The V gene's germline CDR1 is SGHTA and CDR2 FQGNSA. The CDR3 length is 15 residues. The CDR3 sequence: CASSLEQLSTDTQYF. Full variable domain (remainder filled in from reference TRBV7-2 and TRBJ2-3): GAGVSQSPSNKVTEKGKDVELRCDPISGHTALYWYRQSLGQGLEFLIYFQGNSAPDKSGLPSDRFSAERTGGSVSTLTIQRTQQEDSAVYLCASSLEQLSTDTQYFGPGTRLTVL.

The chain is built from TRBV7-6 and TRBJ1-1. CDR3 length equals 14 residues. The germline CDR1 and CDR2 sequences are SGHVS and FNYEAQ. CDR3 amino acids: CASSLEPRNTEAFF. Filled out from reference TRBV7-6 and TRBJ1-1, the complete variable domain reads GAGVSQSPRYKVTKRGQDVALRCDPISGHVSLYWYRQALGQGPEFLTYFNYEAQQDKSGLPNDRFSAERPEGSISTLTIQRTEQRDSAMYRCASSLEPRNTEAFFGQGTRLTVV.

The rearrangement links TRBV6-5 to TRBJ1-5; TCRdb gives TRBD1 as the D gene, but with no DNA this cannot be confirmed. The CDR3 sequence is 21 residues long. Looked up from germline, CDR1 is MNHEY and CDR2 is SVGAGI. The CDR3 is CASTITLTPGTLDWRNQPQHF.

The chain recombines TRBV6-5 with TRBJ1-1. The CDR3 extends over 12 amino acids. The germline CDR1 and CDR2 sequences are MNHEY and SVGAGI. The CDR3: CASKDQYGRAFF.

The chain's CDR3 is CASSFLQESSTEAFF. This chain joins TRBV5-1 and TRBJ1-1; TCRdb names TRBD1, which stays unverified in the absence of DNA. This CDR3 has 15 residues. Germline V lookup: CDR1 SGHRS, CDR2 YFSETQ.

The CDR3 spells CSGRLAGTYNEQFF. J is TRBJ2-1 and V is TRBV20-1; the TRBD2 assignment by TCRdb is unverifiable without DNA. In germline, CDR1 is DFQATT, CDR2 SNEGSKA (reference sequence). The CDR3 has 14 residues.